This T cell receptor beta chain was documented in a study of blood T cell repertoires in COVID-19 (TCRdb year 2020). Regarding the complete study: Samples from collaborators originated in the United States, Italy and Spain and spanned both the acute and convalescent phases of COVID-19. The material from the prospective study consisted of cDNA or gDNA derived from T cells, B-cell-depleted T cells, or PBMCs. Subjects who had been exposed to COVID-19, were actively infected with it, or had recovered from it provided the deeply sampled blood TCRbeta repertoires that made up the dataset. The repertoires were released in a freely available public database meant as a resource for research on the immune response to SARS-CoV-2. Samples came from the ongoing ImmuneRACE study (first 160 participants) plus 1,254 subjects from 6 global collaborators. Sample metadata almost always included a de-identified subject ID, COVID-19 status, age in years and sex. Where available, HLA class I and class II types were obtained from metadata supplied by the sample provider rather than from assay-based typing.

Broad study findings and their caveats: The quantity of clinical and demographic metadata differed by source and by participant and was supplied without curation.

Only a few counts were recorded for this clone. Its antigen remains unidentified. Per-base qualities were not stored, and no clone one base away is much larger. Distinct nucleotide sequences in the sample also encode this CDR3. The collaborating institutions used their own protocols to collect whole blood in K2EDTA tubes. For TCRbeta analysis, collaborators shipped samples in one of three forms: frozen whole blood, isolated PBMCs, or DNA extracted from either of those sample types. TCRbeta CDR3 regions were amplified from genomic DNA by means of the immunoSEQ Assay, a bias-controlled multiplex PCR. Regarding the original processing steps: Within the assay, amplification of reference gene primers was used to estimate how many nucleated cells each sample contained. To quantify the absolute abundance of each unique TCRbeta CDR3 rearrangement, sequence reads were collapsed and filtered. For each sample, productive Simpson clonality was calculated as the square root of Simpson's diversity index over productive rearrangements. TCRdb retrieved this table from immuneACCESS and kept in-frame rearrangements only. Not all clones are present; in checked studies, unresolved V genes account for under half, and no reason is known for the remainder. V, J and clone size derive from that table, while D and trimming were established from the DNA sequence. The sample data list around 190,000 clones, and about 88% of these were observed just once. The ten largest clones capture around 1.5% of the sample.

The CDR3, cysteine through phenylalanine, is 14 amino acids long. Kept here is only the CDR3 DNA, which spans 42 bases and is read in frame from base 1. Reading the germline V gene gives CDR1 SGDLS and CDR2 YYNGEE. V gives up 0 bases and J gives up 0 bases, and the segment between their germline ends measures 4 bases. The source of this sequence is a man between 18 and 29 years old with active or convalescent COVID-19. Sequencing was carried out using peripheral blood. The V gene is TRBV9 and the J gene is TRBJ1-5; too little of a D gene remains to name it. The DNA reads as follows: TGTGCCAGCAGCGTAGGGCATAGCAATCAGCCCCAGCATTTT. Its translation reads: CASSVGHSNQPQHF.